This TCR beta chain originates from a study of T cell changes during pregnancy in multiple sclerosis. The CDR3 runs to 14 residues. Trimming at V came to 0 bases and at J to 5 bases, leaving 2 bases not matched to a gene. Per germline, CDR1 SGDLS and CDR2 YYNGEE. TCRdb keeps only in-frame clones here, not all; method: immunoSEQ multiplex PCR. Of 100,000 or so clones listed, more than 85% are singletons. This rearrangement joins TRBV9 to TRBJ2-3, with TRBD2 identical over 8 bases. The sample was peripheral blood, taken in the second trimester of pregnancy. This sequence was found in a female donor with multiple sclerosis, enrolled in a pregnancy study. DNA of the CDR3: TGTGCCAGCAGCGTAGGTCTAGCGGGAGATACGCAGTATTTT. Amino acid sequence: CASSVGLAGDTQYF.